One sample yielded the 9 T cell receptor beta chains listed below, sequenced in a study of blood T cells in healthy people across ages. Using a J-beta primer mix together with a sample-barcoded 5' primer, a second PCR was run for about 7 to 12 cycles. MiXCR was run by TCRdb on the 5' RACE reads, yielding one entry per CDR3 protein. The sample lists 650,000 to 900,000 distinct CDR3 sequences; 62% were seen once. Sequencing was done on a sample of blood. These receptors were obtained from a man in his thirties or forties in good health.

This chain connects TRBV6-6 to TRBJ2-1; tentatively, D is TRBD2 (7 bases). This CDR3 comprises 13 residues. The germline gives CDR1 MNHNY, CDR2 SVGAGI (reference sequence). The V and J ends lost 7 bases and 7 bases respectively, with 14 bases between them. CDR3 region: CASKGGTENEQFF. The DNA of the CDR3 is TGTGCCAGCAAGGGGGGGACGGAGAATGAGCAGTTCTTC.

A note on this clonotype: Relative to the germline gene, one junction end is altered; a read error may explain this. The V call is TRBV6-1, the J call TRBJ1-6; D is possibly TRBD1 (5 bases). Germline V gives CDR1 MNHNS, CDR2 SASEGT. The CDR3 loop spans 16 amino acids. DNA for the CDR3: TGTGCCAGCAGTGTTTCGACGAGGGGCGGTAATTCACCCTTCCACTTT. This encodes CASSVSTRGGNSPFHF.

In this sample, this clonotype turned up a few times. The gene calls are TRBV20-1 and TRBJ2-1; a weak D match, TRBD2 (5 bases). Germline V gene data show CDR1 as DFQATT and CDR2 as SNEGSKA (reference sequence). The CDR3 is 14 amino acids. Between the trimmed V and J ends, which lost 5 bases and 1 base, there was a span of 12 bases. The CDR3 is CSAWRTGSYNEQFF. The CDR3 nucleotides are TGCAGTGCTTGGCGGACTGGGTCCTACAATGAGCAGTTCTTC.

This clonotype was seen a few times. The chain links TRBV5-1 to TRBJ2-1; the D gene is possibly TRBD2 (5 bases). The CDR3 spans 15 residues. Trimming removed 4 bases at V and 9 bases at J, with 20 bases between. Germline assignment: CDR1 SGHRS and CDR2 YFSETQ. This CDR3 reads CASSPTDEAAGEQFF. The DNA for the CDR3 is TGCGCCAGCAGCCCTACTGACGAGGCGGCGGGTGAGCAGTTCTTC.

The chain carries TRBV4-3 and TRBJ2-5; D gene unclear. This CDR3 is 13 amino acids long. V lost 7 bases and J lost 1, with 10 bases in between. The germline CDR1 and CDR2 sequences are LGHNA and YSLEER. CDR3 protein: CASTRPAQETQYF. The CDR3, as DNA: TGCGCCAGCACACGGCCCGCCCAAGAGACCCAGTACTTC.

J is TRBJ2-3 and V is TRBV2; no firm D call. Germline lookup yields CDR1 SNHLY and CDR2 FYNNEI. This CDR3 comprises 14 residues. Trimming took off 4 bases at V and 5 bases at J, with 13 bases between the two ends. The CDR3 coding sequence is TGTGCCAGCAGTGGGGGTATCGGTGGAGATACGCAGTATTTT. It yields the protein CASSGGIGGDTQYF.

The gene calls are TRBV12-3 or TRBV12-4 and TRBJ2-3, with D unresolved. There are 16 residues in the CDR3. V was pared by 2 bases and J by 0 bases, with 12 bases between. CDR3 region: CASSLHPLRSTDTQYF. CDR3 nucleotide sequence: TGTGCCAGCAGTTTACACCCACTCCGGAGCACAGATACGCAGTATTTT.

The chain has TRBV18 and TRBJ2-5; no definite D call. CDR3 length: 11 amino acids. V was clipped by 3 bases and J by 6 bases, with 5 bases between them. Germline V gene sequence: CDR1 KGHSH, CDR2 LQKENI. The CDR3: CASSPSKTQYF. The CDR3 region has the DNA TGTGCCAGCTCACCCTCGAAGACCCAGTACTTC.

V is TRBV20-1 and J is TRBJ1-1; D not resolved. Germline V gene sequence: CDR1 DFQATT, CDR2 SNEGSKA (reference sequence). The CDR3 contains 10 residues. The V gene lost 6 bases and the J gene lost 5 bases, with 7 bases spanning the gap. The DNA of the CDR3 is TGCAGTGCCCCTCAGACTGAAGCTTTCTTT. Its translation is CSAPQTEAFF.